A single sample gave rise to the 29 T cell receptor beta chains below, sequenced in a study of T-cell memory formation after mild COVID-19. TCRdb redid the calling of the 5' RACE reads with MiXCR, one entry per CDR3 protein. The sample shows around 340,000 distinct CDR3 sequences, roughly 13% of them seen only once. The sequenced sample was PBMCs or a T cell subset sorted from them (not recorded which). Receptors were obtained from a young man who had mild COVID-19 (a few samples of this study predate the infection). Cell type and time point are not known.

A few counts support this clonotype. The chain has TRBV6-2 or TRBV6-3 and TRBJ2-1; 11 bases align to TRBD1. With V trimmed by 7 bases and J by 8 bases, 13 bases remained unmatched. The CDR3 has 16 residues. The germline CDR1 and CDR2 sequences are MNHEY and SVGEGT. The CDR3, as DNA: TGTGCCAGCAAGGCCCCTCGGGGACAGGGGGTACATGAGCAGTTCTTC. This codes for CASKAPRGQGVHEQFF.

This clonotype was counted between two and nine times. The chain recombines TRBV15 with TRBJ1-1; D is undetermined. The CDR3 sequence is 15 residues long. V was pared by 0 bases and J by 2 bases, with 10 bases between. Germline loops: CDR1 LNHNV, CDR2 YYDKDF (reference sequence). As DNA, the CDR3 is TGTGCCACCAGCAGAGATATGTGGGCAAACACTGAAGCTTTCTTT. Amino acid sequence: CATSRDMWANTEAFF.

This clonotype came up a few times. The chain carries TRBV4-3 and TRBJ2-2; either TRBD1 or TRBD2 may supply D (6 bases each). Germline lookup yields CDR1 LGHNA and CDR2 YSLEER. Trimming took 1 base from V and 7 from J, leaving 16 bases between them. This CDR3 region has 16 residues. CDR3 residues: CASSQAGARTGGELFF. The CDR3 nucleotides read TGCGCCAGCAGCCAAGCGGGGGCTCGTACGGGCGGGGAGCTGTTTTTT.

The V gene is TRBV5-1, the J gene TRBJ2-5; no firm D call. The CDR3 contains 13 residues. From germline, CDR1 is SGHRS and CDR2 YFSETQ. Trimming left V 4 bases short and J 5 bases short, with 12 bases between. The CDR3 DNA follows: TGCGCCAGCAGCCCCCTAGGGCGCGAGACCCAGTACTTC. Translating it yields CASSPLGRETQYF.

This rearrangement joins TRBV6-5 to TRBJ2-3; D perhaps matches TRBD1 (5 bases). CDR3 length: 13 amino acids. Germline V gene lookup returns CDR1 MNHEY and CDR2 SVGAGI. V lost 6 bases, J lost 7 bases, and 14 bases lay in between. In nucleotides, the CDR3 is TGTGCCAGCAGGCGGACATCAAGGAATACGCAGTATTTT. Residues: CASRRTSRNTQYF.

The V gene is TRBV9, the J gene TRBJ1-6; D remains ambiguous. Germline V gives CDR1 SGDLS, CDR2 YYNGEE. The CDR3 has 15 residues. The V end lost 4 bases, the J end lost 7 bases, and 15 bases lay between the germline ends. DNA for the CDR3: TGTGCCAGCAGCTCTCGGGCGGTGGGGAATTCACCCCTCCACTTT. It specifies CASSSRAVGNSPLHF.

The CDR3 protein is CASSLEATVGVGEQFF. In nucleotides, the CDR3 is TGTGCCAGCAGCTTAGAGGCTACGGTAGGAGTTGGGGAGCAGTTCTTC. The chain uses TRBV7-9 and TRBJ2-1; D is uncertain. The CDR3 length is 16 residues. Trimming left V 1 base short and J 10 bases short, with 20 bases between. Germline V gene data show CDR1 as SEHNR and CDR2 as FQNEAQ (reference sequence).

This clonotype was recorded a few times. The CDR3: CASSQGQGGSYEQYF. The CDR3, as DNA: TGCGCCAGCAGCCAAGGACAGGGGGGTTCCTACGAGCAGTACTTC. This sequence joins TRBV4-1 and TRBJ2-7; 9 bases align to TRBD1. Germline V lookup: CDR1 MGHRA, CDR2 YSYEKL. This CDR3 has 15 residues. Trimming took 1 base from V and 1 from J; bases not matched to a gene: 2.

In its sample, this clonotype was seen a few times. The chain carries TRBV6-6 and TRBJ2-3, with D possibly matching TRBD2 (7 bases). Germline V gene sequence: CDR1 MNHNY, CDR2 SVGAGI (reference sequence). The V end was cut by 5 bases, the J end by 5 bases, with 17 bases between. This CDR3 is 15 amino acids long. CDR3 bases: TGTGCCAGCAGTCAGGGGAGCGGGGTTATAGATACGCAGTATTTT. Its protein is CASSQGSGVIDTQYF.

The V gene is TRBV19, the J gene TRBJ2-3; D gene uncertain. There are 15 residues in the CDR3. V was shortened by 5 bases and J by 4 bases, with 16 bases between the two germline ends. Germline CDR1 is LNHDA and CDR2 is SQIVND (reference sequence). In nucleotides, the CDR3 is TGTGCCAGTAGTTCTATAGACCAGCTGTCAGATACGCAGTATTTT. Translated: CASSSIDQLSDTQYF.

The sample holds many counts of this clonotype. J is TRBJ2-2 and V is TRBV4-1, with TRBD1 matching over 9 bases. The germline gives CDR1 MGHRA, CDR2 YSYEKL. The ends lost 6 bases at V and 2 bases at J; junction bases unmatched: 4. CDR3 size: 15 residues. The CDR3 region has the DNA TGCGCCAGCAGAAACAGGGGGCCCAACACCGGGGAGCTGTTTTTT. It yields the protein CASRNRGPNTGELFF.

J is TRBJ1-2 and V is TRBV5-5; no definite D call. Trimming left V 4 bases short and J 2 bases short, with 12 bases between. The CDR3 spans 14 residues. Germline CDR1 and CDR2: SGHKS and YYEKEE (reference sequence). The CDR3: CASSRGGANYGYTF. In nucleotides, the CDR3 is TGTGCCAGCAGCCGGGGAGGTGCGAACTATGGCTACACCTTC.

The J gene is TRBJ2-7, the V gene TRBV12-3 or TRBV12-4, with D unresolved. V shed 3 bases and J shed 4 bases, with 10 bases lying between them. The CDR3 loop spans 13 amino acids. The CDR3 spells CASSLARGYEQYF. The CDR3 DNA reads TGTGCCAGCAGTTTGGCGCGTGGTTACGAGCAGTACTTC.

This clonotype was picked up many times. This chain links TRBV4-3 with TRBJ2-5; TRBD2 agrees at 8 bases. This CDR3 region has 16 residues. Germline CDR1 and CDR2: LGHNA and YSLEER. V shed 0 bases and J 4 bases; nucleotides not matched to a gene: 7. CDR3: CASSQDPMAGGETQYF. The CDR3 DNA sequence: TGCGCCAGCAGCCAAGATCCAATGGCGGGGGGAGAGACCCAGTACTTC.

This clonotype was seen repeatedly, ten times or more. The gene calls are TRBV5-4 and TRBJ2-7; 10 bases are shared with TRBD2. The CDR3 extends over 17 amino acids. Germline CDR1 and CDR2: SGHNT and YYREEE (reference sequence). Trimming cost V 2 bases and J 0 bases; bases outside gene matches: 8. In DNA, the CDR3 is TGTGCCAGCAGCTTTGGTAGCGGGGGGCCGAGCTCCTACGAGCAGTACTTC. This translates into CASSFGSGGPSSYEQYF.

This clonotype turned up a few times. The chain links TRBV19 to TRBJ2-1; D is possibly TRBD1 (5 bases). The CDR3 loop spans 16 amino acids. Trimming stripped 0 bases from V and 6 bases from J, with 15 bases between. Germline assignment: CDR1 LNHDA and CDR2 SQIVND (reference sequence). The CDR3 reads CASSIDGSGLANEQFF. CDR3 nucleotide sequence: TGTGCCAGTAGTATAGATGGGTCAGGGTTGGCCAATGAGCAGTTCTTC.

This CDR3 is CASSQRTGVLEQYF. Written as DNA, the CDR3 is TGTGCCAGCAGTCAACGGACAGGGGTACTCGAGCAGTACTTC. The chain recombines TRBV7-6 with TRBJ2-7; 9 bases are a match to TRBD1. The CDR3 has 14 amino acids. V was pared by 6 bases and J by 6 bases, with 9 bases of the junction left unmatched. CDR1 is SGHVS and CDR2 is FNYEAQ in the germline V gene. The variable domain in full, with the rest retrieved from reference TRBV7-6 and TRBJ2-7, is GAGVSQSPRYKVTKRGQDVALRCDPISGHVSLYWYRQALGQGPEFLTYFNYEAQQDKSGLPNDRFSAERPEGSISTLTIQRTEQRDSAMYRCASSQRTGVLEQYFGPGTRLTVT.

This clonotype has at least ten counts. This rearrangement joins TRBV5-1 to TRBJ2-1; D is undetermined. The CDR3 contains 15 residues. V was cut by 2 bases and J by 0 bases, with 9 bases left in between. Germline loops: CDR1 SGHRS, CDR2 YFSETQ. Here the CDR3 DNA reads TGCGCCAGCAGCTTAGGGCGCCTCTCCTACAATGAGCAGTTCTTC. This encodes CASSLGRLSYNEQFF.

The table lists this clonotype with a few counts. The V and J genes are TRBV12-3 or TRBV12-4 and TRBJ2-7, with TRBD2 matching over 8 bases. The length of the CDR3 is 14 residues. Germline trimming cut 6 bases from V and 1 base from J; bases unmatched to any gene: 5. The CDR3 DNA reads as TGTGCCAGCAGAGCCGGGGGGGAGTCCTACGAGCAGTACTTC. Translation: CASRAGGESYEQYF.

This clonotype was picked up many times. The chain is built from TRBV11-2 and TRBJ2-3; 10 nucleotides agree with TRBD2. The V gene end was trimmed by 0 bases and the J gene end by 8 bases; junction bases not matched to a gene: 5. The CDR3 spans 15 residues. The V gene's germline CDR1 is SGHAT and CDR2 FQNNGV. CDR3 protein: CASSLEASGGTTQYF. CDR3 DNA sequence: TGTGCCAGCAGCTTAGAGGCTAGCGGGGGCACTACGCAGTATTTT.

J is TRBJ2-7 and V is TRBV5-1; D is unresolved. Germline V gives CDR1 SGHRS, CDR2 YFSETQ. Between the trimmed V and J ends, which lost 4 bases and 3 bases, there was a span of 14 bases. The CDR3 spans 14 residues. CDR3 DNA: TGCGCCAGCAGCCGTGGACGGAGCATCTACGAGCAGTACTTC. Translation: CASSRGRSIYEQYF.

In this sample, this clonotype turned up a few times. The chain recombines TRBV7-2 with TRBJ2-3; D not certain. The CDR3 totals 12 residues. Germline V CDR1 and CDR2: SGHTA, FQGNSA. The V and J ends lost 5 bases and 7 bases respectively, with 10 bases between them. The CDR3 sequence is CASSLVAHTQYF. In DNA, the CDR3 is TGTGCCAGCAGCCTTGTTGCGCATACGCAGTATTTT. The full variable domain, completed using reference TRBV7-2 and TRBJ2-3, is GAGVSQSPSNKVTEKGKDVELRCDPISGHTALYWYRQSLGQGLEFLIYFQGNSAPDKSGLPSDRFSAERTGGSVSTLTIQRTQQEDSAVYLCASSLVAHTQYFGPGTRLTVL.

V usage is TRBV20-1 and J usage is TRBJ2-1, with D possibly matching TRBD2 (7 bases). This CDR3 comprises 15 residues. CDR1 and CDR2 (germline): DFQATT, SNEGSKA (reference sequence). Trimming left V 5 bases short and J 0 bases short, with 14 bases between. CDR3 in amino acids: CSAVVGGASYNEQFF. In DNA, the CDR3 is TGCAGTGCTGTAGTTGGGGGGGCCTCCTACAATGAGCAGTTCTTC.

In this sample, this clonotype is medium-sized. The chain uses TRBV5-6 and TRBJ2-3; TRBD2 might be the D (5 bases). This CDR3 is built from 16 residues. CDR1 is SGHDT, CDR2 YYEEEE, per germline. The V end was cut by 1 base, the J end by 5 bases, with 17 bases between. The CDR3 here is CASSLTDGNRVDTQYF. The CDR3 coding sequence is TGTGCCAGCAGCTTGACGGACGGGAACCGAGTAGATACGCAGTATTTT. Looking up the rest from reference TRBV5-6 and TRBJ2-3 gives the full variable domain: DAGVTQSPTHLIKTRGQQVTLRCSPKSGHDTVSWYQQALGQGPQFIFQYYEEEERQRGNFPDRFSGHQFPNYSSELNVNALLLGDSALYLCASSLTDGNRVDTQYFGPGTRLTVL.

The chain recombines TRBV25-1 with TRBJ1-1; possible D gene TRBD1, 6 bases. The length of the CDR3 is 15 residues. Germline CDR1 MGHDK, CDR2 SYGVNS. V lost 5 bases and J lost 2, with 15 bases in between. DNA of the CDR3: TGTGCCAGCAGTTTCCTGTCAGGGGTTAACACTGAAGCTTTCTTT. Translation: CASSFLSGVNTEAFF.

In this sample, this clonotype turned up a few times. V and J are TRBV4-2 and TRBJ2-5, with D perhaps being TRBD1 or TRBD2 (5 bases each). Germline loops: CDR1 LGHNA, CDR2 YNFKEQ. CDR3 length: 14 residues. V lost 0 bases and J lost 6, with 11 bases in between. This CDR3 reads CASSQDRGRKTQYF. The CDR3 bases are TGTGCCAGCAGCCAAGATCGGGGACGCAAGACCCAGTACTTC.

This clonotype was observed a few times. The V and J genes are TRBV5-1 and TRBJ2-3; D perhaps matches TRBD2 (6 bases). Germline assignment: CDR1 SGHRS and CDR2 YFSETQ. V shed 3 bases and J shed 3 bases, with 17 bases lying between them. The CDR3 totals 16 residues. The CDR3 sequence is CASSWETSIGTDTQYF. The CDR3 DNA is TGCGCCAGCAGCTGGGAGACTAGTATCGGAACAGATACGCAGTATTTT.

The chain combines TRBV18 with TRBJ2-2; D remains ambiguous. The V end was cut by 0 bases, the J end by 9 bases, with 8 bases between. Germline CDR1 KGHSH, CDR2 LQKENI. This CDR3 spans 13 amino acids. This CDR3 is CASSPPGKRELFF. CDR3 nucleotides: TGTGCCAGCTCACCACCGGGGAAAAGGGAGCTGTTTTTT. Full variable domain (remainder filled in from reference TRBV18 and TRBJ2-2): NAGVMQNPRHLVRRRGQEARLRCSPMKGHSHVYWYRQLPEEGLKFMVYLQKENIIDESGMPKERFSAEFPKEGPSILRIQQVVRGDSAAYFCASSPPGKRELFFGEGSRLTVL.

This clonotype has ten or more counts. The chain carries TRBV4-3 and TRBJ1-1; D unresolved. The CDR3 loop spans 15 amino acids. Germline lookup yields CDR1 LGHNA and CDR2 YSLEER. V was pared by 0 bases and J by 4 bases, with 12 bases between. CDR3 loop: CASSQDGRRGTEAFF. CDR3 sequence (DNA): TGCGCCAGCAGCCAAGACGGGAGGAGAGGCACTGAAGCTTTCTTT.